The rows below give T cell receptor beta chains drawn from one sample of a study of tumor-infiltrating lymphocytes in primary liver carcinoma. TCRdb processed the multiplex PCR reads anew with MiXCR; each CDR3 protein has one entry. The data contain 40,000 or so distinct CDR3 sequences, approximately 82% of them singletons. Sequenced input: tumor-adjacent normal liver tissue. Every receptor here comes from a man between 35 and 55 years old with primary liver carcinoma and hepatitis B virus infection. The CDR3 runs from the conserved cysteine through the conserved F or W. Fields, in order: D gene, clone size, V gene, J gene, CDR3 DNA, CDR3 protein. The D gene is left open where the match is weak. Size tells how often a clone was seen (once, few, many) or the class of an expanded clone, and some rows leave it out.

TRBD2	.	TRBV6-1	TRBJ2-1	TGTGCCATCGGTGATACTAGCGGGAGTTCCCATGAGCAGTTCTTC	CAIGDTSGSSHEQFF
.	few	TRBV11-1	TRBJ2-1	TGTGCCAGTAGCTTAGAGGACTCCTACAATGAGCAGTTCTTC	CASSLEDSYNEQFF
.	.	TRBV5-1	TRBJ2-1	TGCGCCAGCAGCTTGCGAGAAGGGAATAGCGGAGTGGCCTACAATGAGCAGCTCTTC	CASSLREGNSGVAYNEQLF
TRBD1	.	TRBV4-1	TRBJ2-7	TGCGCCAGCAACCAGTCCCTGGACAGGGCAAAGTATTTC	CASNQSLDRAKYF
.	.	TRBV5-1	TRBJ1-2	TGCGTCAGCGGCTTGGAGAGGGTCACGGGGGATGGCTACACCTTC	CVSGLERVTGDGYTF
.	many	TRBV11-1	TRBJ2-5	TGTGCCAGCAGCTTACAGCGGACCCAAGAGACCCAGTACTTC	CASSLQRTQETQYF
.	.	TRBV6-1	TRBJ2-7	TGTGCCTGCAGTGAATTGGGGGGGCAACCAACCTACGAGCAGTACTTC	CACSELGGQPTYEQYF
TRBD2	.	TRBV4-1	TRBJ2-3	TGCGCCAGCAGCCAAGTGGAGGGGACTAGCGGGAGGACCAGATACGCAGTATTT	CASSQVEGTSGRTRYAVF
TRBD2	.	TRBV6-5	TRBJ2-7	TGTGATAGCAGTTACGTGCGGGAGGGGAACGAGCAGTACTTC	CDSSYVREGNEQYF
.	.	TRBV6-5	TRBJ2-1	TGTGCAAGCAGTCAAGTCGGGGGAGTGGTTGAGCATTTCTTC	CASSQVGGVVEHFF
.	.	TRBV5-5	TRBJ1-2	TGTGACAGCAGCGGTAACATGGGATTGAACTATGGCTACACCTTC	CDSSGNMGLNYGYTF